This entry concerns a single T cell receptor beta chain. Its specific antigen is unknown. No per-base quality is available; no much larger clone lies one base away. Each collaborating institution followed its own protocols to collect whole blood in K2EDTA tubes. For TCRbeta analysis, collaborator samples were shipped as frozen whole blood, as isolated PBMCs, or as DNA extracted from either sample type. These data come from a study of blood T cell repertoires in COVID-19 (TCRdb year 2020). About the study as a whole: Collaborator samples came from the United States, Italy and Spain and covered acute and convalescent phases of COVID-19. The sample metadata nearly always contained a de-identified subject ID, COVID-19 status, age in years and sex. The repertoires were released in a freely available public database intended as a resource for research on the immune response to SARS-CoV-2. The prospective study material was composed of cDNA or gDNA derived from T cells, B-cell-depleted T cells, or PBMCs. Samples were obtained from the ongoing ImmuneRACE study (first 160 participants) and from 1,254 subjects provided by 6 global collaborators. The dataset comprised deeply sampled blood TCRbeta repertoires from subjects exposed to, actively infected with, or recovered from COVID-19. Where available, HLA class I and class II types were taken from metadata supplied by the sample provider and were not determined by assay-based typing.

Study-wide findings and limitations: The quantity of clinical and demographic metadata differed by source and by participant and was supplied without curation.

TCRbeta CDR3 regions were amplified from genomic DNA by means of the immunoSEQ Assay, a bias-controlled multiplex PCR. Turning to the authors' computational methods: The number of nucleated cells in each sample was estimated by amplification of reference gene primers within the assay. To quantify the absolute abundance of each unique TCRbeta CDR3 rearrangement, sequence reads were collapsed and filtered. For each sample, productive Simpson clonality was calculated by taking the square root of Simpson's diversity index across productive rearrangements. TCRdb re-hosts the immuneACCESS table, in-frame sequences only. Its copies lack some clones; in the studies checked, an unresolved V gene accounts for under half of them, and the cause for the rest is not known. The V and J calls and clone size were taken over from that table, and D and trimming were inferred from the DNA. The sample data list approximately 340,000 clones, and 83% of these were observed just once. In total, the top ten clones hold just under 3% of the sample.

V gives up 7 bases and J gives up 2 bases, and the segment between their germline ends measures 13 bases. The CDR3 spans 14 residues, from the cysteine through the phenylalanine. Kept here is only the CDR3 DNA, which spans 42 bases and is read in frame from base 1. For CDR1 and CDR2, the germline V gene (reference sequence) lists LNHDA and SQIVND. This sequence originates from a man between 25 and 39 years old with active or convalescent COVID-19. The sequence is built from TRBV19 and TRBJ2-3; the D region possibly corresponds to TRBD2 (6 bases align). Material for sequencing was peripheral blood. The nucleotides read TGTGCCAGTACTAGCGTGTCGGCCACAGATACGCAGTATTTT. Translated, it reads CASTSVSATDTQYF. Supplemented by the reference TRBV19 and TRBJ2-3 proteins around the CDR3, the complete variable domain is DGGITQSPKYLFRKEGQNVTLSCEQNLNHDAMYWYRQDPGQGLRLIYYSQIVNDFQKGDIAEGYSVSREKKESFPLTVTSAQKNPTAFYLCASTSVSATDTQYFGPGTRLTVL.